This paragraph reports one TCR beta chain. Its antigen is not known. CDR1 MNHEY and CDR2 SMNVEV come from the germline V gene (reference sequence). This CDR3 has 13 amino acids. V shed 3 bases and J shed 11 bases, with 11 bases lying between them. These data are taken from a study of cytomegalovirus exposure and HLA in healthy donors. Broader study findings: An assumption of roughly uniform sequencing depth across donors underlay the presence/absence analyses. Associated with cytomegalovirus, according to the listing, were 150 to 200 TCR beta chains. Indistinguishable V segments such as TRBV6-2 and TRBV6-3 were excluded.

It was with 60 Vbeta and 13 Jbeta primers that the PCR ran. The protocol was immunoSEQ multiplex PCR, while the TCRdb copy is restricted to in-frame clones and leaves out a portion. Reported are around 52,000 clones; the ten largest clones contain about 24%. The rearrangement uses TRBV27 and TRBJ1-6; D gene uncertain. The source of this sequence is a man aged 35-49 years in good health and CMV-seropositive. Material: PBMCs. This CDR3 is CASSFEVQTPLHF. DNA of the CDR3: TGTGCCAGCAGTTTTGAGGTCCAGACACCCCTCCACTTT.